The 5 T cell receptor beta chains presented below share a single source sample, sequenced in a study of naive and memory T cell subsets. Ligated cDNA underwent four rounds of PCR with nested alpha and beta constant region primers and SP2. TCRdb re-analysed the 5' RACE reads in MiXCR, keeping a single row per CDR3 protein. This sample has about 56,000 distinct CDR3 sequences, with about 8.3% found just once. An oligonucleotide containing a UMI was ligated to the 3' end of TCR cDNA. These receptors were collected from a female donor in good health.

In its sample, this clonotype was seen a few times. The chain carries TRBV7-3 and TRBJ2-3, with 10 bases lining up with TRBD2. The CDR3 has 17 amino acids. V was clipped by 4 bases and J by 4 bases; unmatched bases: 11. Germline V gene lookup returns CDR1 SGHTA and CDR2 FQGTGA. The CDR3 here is CASSSGLLAGGADTQYF. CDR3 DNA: TGTGCCAGCAGCTCAGGCCTCTTAGCGGGGGGAGCAGATACGCAGTATTTT.

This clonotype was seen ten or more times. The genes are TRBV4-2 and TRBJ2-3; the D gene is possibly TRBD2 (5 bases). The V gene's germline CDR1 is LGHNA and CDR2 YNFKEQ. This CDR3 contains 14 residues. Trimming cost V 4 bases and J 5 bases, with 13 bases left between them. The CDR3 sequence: CASSRLGVGDTQYF. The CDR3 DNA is TGTGCCAGCAGCCGATTGGGAGTGGGAGATACGCAGTATTTT.

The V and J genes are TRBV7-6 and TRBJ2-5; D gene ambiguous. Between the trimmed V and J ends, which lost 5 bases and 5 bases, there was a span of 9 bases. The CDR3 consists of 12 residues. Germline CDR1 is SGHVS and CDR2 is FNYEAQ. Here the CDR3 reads CASSLGPETQYF. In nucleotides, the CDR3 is TGTGCCAGCAGCCTAGGGCCGGAGACCCAGTACTTC.

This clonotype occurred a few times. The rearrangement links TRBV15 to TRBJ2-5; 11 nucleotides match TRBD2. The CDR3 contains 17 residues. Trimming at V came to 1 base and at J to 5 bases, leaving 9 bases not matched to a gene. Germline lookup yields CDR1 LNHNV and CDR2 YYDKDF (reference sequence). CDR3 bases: TGTGCCACCAGCAGAGGAGGACTAGCGGGCCCTGGGGAGACCCAGTACTTC. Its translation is CATSRGGLAGPGETQYF. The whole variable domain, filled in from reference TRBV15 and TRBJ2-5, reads DAMVIQNPRYQVTQFGKPVTLSCSQTLNHNVMYWYQQKSSQAPKLLFHYYDKDFNNEADTPDNFQSRRPNTSFCFLDIRSPGLGDTAMYLCATSRGGLAGPGETQYFGPGTRLLVL.

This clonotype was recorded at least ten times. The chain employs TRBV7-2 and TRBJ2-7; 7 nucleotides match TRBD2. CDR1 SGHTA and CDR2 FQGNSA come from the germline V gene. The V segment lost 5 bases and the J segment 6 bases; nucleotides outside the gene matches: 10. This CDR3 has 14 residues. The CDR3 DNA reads TGTGCCAGCAGCCCACCGGGGGGTGTAAGCGAGCAGTACTTC. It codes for CASSPPGGVSEQYF.